This T cell receptor beta chain was sequenced for a study of blood T cell repertoires in COVID-19. Across the study: Samples of COVID-19 (acute and convalescent) were obtained from the United States, Italy and Spain.

Assay used: immunoSEQ multiplex PCR; TCRdb lists only in-frame clones, some missing. The data hold some 180,000 clones, with about 88% observed a single time. Cohorts were assigned according to the clinical history that participants reported. In germline, CDR1 is ENHRY, CDR2 SYGVKD. The CDR3 totals 13 residues. V dropped 0 bases and J dropped 10 bases, with 9 bases sitting between them. The sample consisted of PBMCs or T cells enriched from blood (not recorded which). This clonotype was sampled from a woman in her 40s in a cohort exposed to, infected with or recovered from COVID-19 (not recorded which). This chain joins TRBV10-3 and TRBJ1-4, with D unresolved. DNA for the CDR3: TGTGCCATCAGTGAGTCATTTCGAGGAAAACTGTTTTTT. This codes for CAISESFRGKLFF.